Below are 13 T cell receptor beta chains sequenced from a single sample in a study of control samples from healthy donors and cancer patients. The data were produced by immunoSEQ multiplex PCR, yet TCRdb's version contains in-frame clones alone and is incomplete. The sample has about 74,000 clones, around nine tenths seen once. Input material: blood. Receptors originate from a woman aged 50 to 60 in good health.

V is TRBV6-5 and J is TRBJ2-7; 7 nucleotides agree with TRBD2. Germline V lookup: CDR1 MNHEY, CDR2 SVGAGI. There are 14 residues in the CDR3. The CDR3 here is CASGRQINSYEQYF. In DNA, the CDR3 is TGTGCTAGCGGGCGACAGATAAACTCCTACGAGCAGTACTTC.

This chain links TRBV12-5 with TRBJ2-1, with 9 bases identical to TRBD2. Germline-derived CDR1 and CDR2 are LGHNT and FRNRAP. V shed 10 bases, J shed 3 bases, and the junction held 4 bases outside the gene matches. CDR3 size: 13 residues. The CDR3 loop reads CATERGDYNEQFF. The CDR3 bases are TGTGCTACCGAGCGGGGGGACTACAATGAGCAGTTCTTC. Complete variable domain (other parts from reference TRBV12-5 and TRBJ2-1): DARVTQTPRHKVTEMGQEVTMRCQPILGHNTVFWYRQTMMQGLELLAYFRNRAPLDDSGMPKDRFSAEMPDATLATLKIQPSEPRDSAVYFCATERGDYNEQFFGPGTRLTVL.

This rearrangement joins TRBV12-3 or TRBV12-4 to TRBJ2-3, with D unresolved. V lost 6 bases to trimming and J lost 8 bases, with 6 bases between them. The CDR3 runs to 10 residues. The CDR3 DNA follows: TGTGCCAGCAGCCTAGGTACGCAGTATTTT. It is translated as CASSLGTQYF.

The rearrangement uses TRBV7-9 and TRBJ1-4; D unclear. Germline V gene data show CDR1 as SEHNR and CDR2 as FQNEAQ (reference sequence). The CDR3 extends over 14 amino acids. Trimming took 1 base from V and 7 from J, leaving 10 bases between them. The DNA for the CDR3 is TGTGCCAGCAGCTTAGGCGGCCGTTCTGAAAAACTGTTTTTT. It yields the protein CASSLGGRSEKLFF.

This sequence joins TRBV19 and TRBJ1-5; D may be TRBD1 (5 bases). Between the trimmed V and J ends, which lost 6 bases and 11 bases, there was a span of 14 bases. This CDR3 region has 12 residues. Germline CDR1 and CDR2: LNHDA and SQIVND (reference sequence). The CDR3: CASSATVGAQHF. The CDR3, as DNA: TGTGCCAGTAGCGCGACAGTCGGGGCCCAGCATTTT.

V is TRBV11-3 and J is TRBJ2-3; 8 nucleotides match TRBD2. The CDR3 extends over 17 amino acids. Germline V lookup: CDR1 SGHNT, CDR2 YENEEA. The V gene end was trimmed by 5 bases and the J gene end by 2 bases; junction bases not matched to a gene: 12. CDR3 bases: TGTGCCAGCAGCCCGGGAGACGGGGGGGTCTTCACAGATACGCAGTATTTT. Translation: CASSPGDGGVFTDTQYF.

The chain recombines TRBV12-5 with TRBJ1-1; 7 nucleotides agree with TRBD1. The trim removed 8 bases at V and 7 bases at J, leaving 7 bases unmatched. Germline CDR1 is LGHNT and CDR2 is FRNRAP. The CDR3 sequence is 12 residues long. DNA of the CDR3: TGTGCTAGTACCCCCGCAGGGGGTGAAGCTTTCTTT. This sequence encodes CASTPAGGEAFF. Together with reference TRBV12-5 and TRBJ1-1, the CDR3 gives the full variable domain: DARVTQTPRHKVTEMGQEVTMRCQPILGHNTVFWYRQTMMQGLELLAYFRNRAPLDDSGMPKDRFSAEMPDATLATLKIQPSEPRDSAVYFCASTPAGGEAFFGQGTRLTVV.

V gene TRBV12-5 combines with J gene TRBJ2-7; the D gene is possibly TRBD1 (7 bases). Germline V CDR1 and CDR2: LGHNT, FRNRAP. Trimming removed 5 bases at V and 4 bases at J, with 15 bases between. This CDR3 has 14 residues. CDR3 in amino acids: CASGPQGGSYEQYF. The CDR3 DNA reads TGTGCTAGTGGTCCCCAGGGGGGTTCTTACGAGCAGTACTTC.

CDR3 protein: CASGSGTDRPNGYTF. The CDR3 DNA sequence: TGTGCCAGCGGCTCCGGGACAGACCGTCCCAATGGCTACACCTTC. V usage is TRBV2 and J usage is TRBJ1-2, with TRBD1 matching over 7 bases. Germline V gives CDR1 SNHLY, CDR2 FYNNEI. The J segment lost 6 bases and the V segment lost 8 bases, leaving 15 bases of the junction unmatched. The CDR3 length is 15 residues.

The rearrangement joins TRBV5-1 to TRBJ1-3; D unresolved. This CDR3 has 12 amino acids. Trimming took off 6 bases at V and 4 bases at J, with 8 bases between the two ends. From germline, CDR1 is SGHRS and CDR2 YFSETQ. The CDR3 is CASMVPGNTIYF. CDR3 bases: TGCGCCAGCATGGTCCCCGGAAACACCATATATTTT.

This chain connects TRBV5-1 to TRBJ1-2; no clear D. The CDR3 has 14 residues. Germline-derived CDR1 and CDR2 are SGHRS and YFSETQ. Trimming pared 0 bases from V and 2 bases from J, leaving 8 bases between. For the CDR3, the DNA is TGCGCCAGCAGCTTGGCGGGGAACAACTATGGCTACACCTTC. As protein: CASSLAGNNYGYTF.

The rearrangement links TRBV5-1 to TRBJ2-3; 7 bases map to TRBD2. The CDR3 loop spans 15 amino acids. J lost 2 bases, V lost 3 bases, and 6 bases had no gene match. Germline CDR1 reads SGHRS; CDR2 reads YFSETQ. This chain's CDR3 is CASSSTGTTTDTQYF. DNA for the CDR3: TGCGCCAGCAGCTCCACCGGGACTACCACAGATACGCAGTATTTT. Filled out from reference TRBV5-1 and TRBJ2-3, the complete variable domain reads KAGVTQTPRYLIKTRGQQVTLSCSPISGHRSVSWYQQTPGQGLQFLFEYFSETQRNKGNFPGRFSGRQFSNSRSEMNVSTLELGDSALYLCASSSTGTTTDTQYFGPGTRLTVL.

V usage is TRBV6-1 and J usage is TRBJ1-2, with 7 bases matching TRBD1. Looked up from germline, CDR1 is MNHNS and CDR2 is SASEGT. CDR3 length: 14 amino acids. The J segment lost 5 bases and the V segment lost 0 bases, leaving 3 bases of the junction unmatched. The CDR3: CASSEAGTAYGYTF. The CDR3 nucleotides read TGTGCCAGCAGTGAAGCAGGGACAGCTTATGGCTACACCTTC.